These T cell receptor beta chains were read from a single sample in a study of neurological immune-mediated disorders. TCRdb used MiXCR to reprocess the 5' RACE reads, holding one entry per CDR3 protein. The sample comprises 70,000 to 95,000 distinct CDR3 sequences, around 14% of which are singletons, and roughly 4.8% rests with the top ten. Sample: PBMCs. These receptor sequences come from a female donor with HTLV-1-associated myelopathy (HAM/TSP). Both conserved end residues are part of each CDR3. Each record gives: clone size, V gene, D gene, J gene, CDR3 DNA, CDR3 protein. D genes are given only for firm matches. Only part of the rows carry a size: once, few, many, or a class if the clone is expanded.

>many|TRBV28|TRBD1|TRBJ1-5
TGTGCCAGCAGTTTTGGGACAGGGGGCGTTCAGCCCCAGCATTTT
CASSFGTGGVQPQHF
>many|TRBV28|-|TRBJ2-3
TGTGCCAGCAGTCCCCTTCGGGCAGGGCGGACAGATACGCAGTATTTT
CASSPLRAGRTDTQYF
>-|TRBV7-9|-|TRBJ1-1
TGTGCCAGCAGCTTAGGAGGAAACTTTCAGAGCTCTGAAGCTTTCTTT
CASSLGGNFQSSEAFF
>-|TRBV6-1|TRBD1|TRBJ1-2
TGTGCCAGCAGTGACGGTGGAGGCAGGGGGCGCAGGGGGGGATATGGCTACACCTTC
CASSDGGGRGRRGGYGYTF
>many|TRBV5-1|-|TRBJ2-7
TGCGCCAGCAGGTCTGTGTCCTCCTACGAGCAGTACTTC
CASRSVSSYEQYF
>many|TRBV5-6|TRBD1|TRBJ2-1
TGTGCCAGCAGCCAAACAGGGGGCCAGTTCTTC
CASSQTGGQFF
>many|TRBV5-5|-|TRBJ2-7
TGTGCCAGCAGCTTTCAGGGAGCCGCCGAGCAGTACTTC
CASSFQGAAEQYF
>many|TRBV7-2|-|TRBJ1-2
TGTGCCAGCAGCTTTGGAGGGTATGGCTACACCTTC
CASSFGGYGYTF
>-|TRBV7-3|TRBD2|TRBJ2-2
TGTGCCAGCAGCTTAAGTGGTCCGGCGGGGGGGCTTTTCCTCGGGGAGCTGTTTTTT
CASSLSGPAGGLFLGELFF
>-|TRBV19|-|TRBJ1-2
TGTGCCAGTTCCCCCGCGGGGACAACGTTAGCTAACTATGGCTACACCTTC
CASSPAGTTLANYGYTF
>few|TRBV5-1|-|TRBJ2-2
TGCGCCAGCAGGCCAACCCCAGGGGCAAAGAACACCGGGGAGCTGTTTTTT
CASRPTPGAKNTGELFF
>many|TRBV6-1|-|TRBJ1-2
TGTGCCAGCAGTACAGAAGTACACTATGGCTACACCTTC
CASSTEVHYGYTF
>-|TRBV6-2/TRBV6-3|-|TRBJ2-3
TGTGCCAGCATTCCCTTCTTCGGCAGATCCCTCACAGATACGCAGTATTTT
CASIPFFGRSLTDTQYF
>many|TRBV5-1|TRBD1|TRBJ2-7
TGCGCCAGCAGCTTGTTGGGACAGGGTGACGAGCAGTACTTC
CASSLLGQGDEQYF
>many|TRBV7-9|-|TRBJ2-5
TGTGCCAGCAGTCGCCTTCTGGGGGGCCAAGAGACCCAGTACTTC
CASSRLLGGQETQYF
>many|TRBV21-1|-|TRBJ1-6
TGTGCCAGCAGTCGACAGGGAGTTGGTTCACCCCTCCACTTT
CASSRQGVGSPLHF
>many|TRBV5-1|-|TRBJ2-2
TGCGCCAGCAGCCGTGCCAGTTGGGGCACCGGGGAGCTGTTTTTT
CASSRASWGTGELFF
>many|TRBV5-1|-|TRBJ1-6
TGCGCCAGCAGCTTGGAGGATAATTCACCCCTCCACTTT
CASSLEDNSPLHF
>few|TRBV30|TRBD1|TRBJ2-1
TGTGCCTGGAGTTCGACAGGGATTAAGAATGAGCAGTTCTTC
CAWSSTGIKNEQFF
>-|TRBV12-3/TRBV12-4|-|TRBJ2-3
TGTGCCAACAGTTCTGGAAAGAGGGCCGGGGGAGATACGCAGTATTTT
CANSSGKRAGGDTQYF
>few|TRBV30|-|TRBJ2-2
TGTGCCTGGAGTGTAAGTCCCACCGGGGAGCTGTTTTTT
CAWSVSPTGELFF
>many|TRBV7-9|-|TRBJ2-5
TGTGCCAGCAGCTTTATTCTGGGGCGGGAGACCCAGTACTTC
CASSFILGRETQYF
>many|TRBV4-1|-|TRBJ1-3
TGCGCCAGCAGACCGAGTGGGGATTCTGGAAACACCATATATTTT
CASRPSGDSGNTIYF
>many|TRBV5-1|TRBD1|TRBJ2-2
TGCGCCAGCCGGGACAGGGCGAACACCGGGGAGCTGTTTTTT
CASRDRANTGELFF
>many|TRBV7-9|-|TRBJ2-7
TGTGCCAGCAGCCTCCCCCGGGTCCCCTACGAGCAGTACTTC
CASSLPRVPYEQYF
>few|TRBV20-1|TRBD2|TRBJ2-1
TGCAGTGCTAGAGTCCTAGCGGGGAGCTCCTACAATGAGCAGTTCTTC
CSARVLAGSSYNEQFF
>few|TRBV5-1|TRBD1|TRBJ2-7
TGCGCCAGTAACAGGGGTCACAGCTCCTACGAGCAGTACTTC
CASNRGHSSYEQYF
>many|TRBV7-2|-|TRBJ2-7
TGTGCCAGCAGCTTAGGGGGTTTCTACGAGCAGTACTTC
CASSLGGFYEQYF
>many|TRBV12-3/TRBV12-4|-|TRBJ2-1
TGTGCCAGCAGTTTAATCTCGTACAATGAGCAGTTCTTC
CASSLISYNEQFF
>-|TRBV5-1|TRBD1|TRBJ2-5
TGCGCCAGCAGCCCGAGGGACAGGAGTGAAGAGACCCAGTACTTC
CASSPRDRSEETQYF
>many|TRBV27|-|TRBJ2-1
TGTGCCAGCAGTTTAGATGGCAGGGGATTCGATGAGCAGTTCTTC
CASSLDGRGFDEQFF
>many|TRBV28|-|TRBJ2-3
TGTGCCAGCAGTTTATACAACACAGATACGCAGTATTTT
CASSLYNTDTQYF
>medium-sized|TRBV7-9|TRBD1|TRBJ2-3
TGTGCCAGCAGCAGATCCGGGACAGGGACGACAGATACGCAGTATTTT
CASSRSGTGTTDTQYF
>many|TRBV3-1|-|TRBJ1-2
TGTGCCAGCAGCCAAGATCTAAGGGGTAATGGCTACACCTTC
CASSQDLRGNGYTF
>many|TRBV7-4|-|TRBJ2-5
TGTGCCAGCAGCTTAGTGGCCTCGGGCCAAGAGACCCAGTACTTC
CASSLVASGQETQYF
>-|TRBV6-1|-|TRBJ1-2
TGTGCCAGCAGTGCCACCGGGCAGCCGGGTGGCTACGCCTTT
CASSATGQPGGYAF
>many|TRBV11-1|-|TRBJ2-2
TGTGCCAGCAGCCTCAGTGTGGACGGGGAGCTGTTTTTT
CASSLSVDGELFF
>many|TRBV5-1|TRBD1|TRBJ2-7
TGCGCCAGCAGCTTCGAACCAGGGGGCTGGTACGAGCAGTACTTC
CASSFEPGGWYEQYF
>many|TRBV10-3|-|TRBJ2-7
TGTGCCATCGCAGGGTCCTCCTACGAGCAGTACTTC
CAIAGSSYEQYF
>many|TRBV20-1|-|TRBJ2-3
TGCAGTGCTGAGGGACTCGCCGCCGATACGCAGTATTTT
CSAEGLAADTQYF
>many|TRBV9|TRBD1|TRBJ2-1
TGTGCCAGCAGCGCCCGACAGGGGAGCCTCGATGAGCAGTTCTTC
CASSARQGSLDEQFF
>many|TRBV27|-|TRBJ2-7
TGTGCCAGCAGTAAGACAGGAAAACTACAAGGGACCGAGCAGTACTTC
CASSKTGKLQGTEQYF
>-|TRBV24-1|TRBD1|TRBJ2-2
TGTGCCACCAGTCGACAGGGGTCTAACACCGGGGAGCTGTTTTTT
CATSRQGSNTGELFF
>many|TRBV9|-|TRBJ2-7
TGTGCCAGCAGCGTAGGCGGATACTCCTACGAGCAGTACTTC
CASSVGGYSYEQYF
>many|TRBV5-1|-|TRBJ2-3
TGCGCCAGCAGCTTCCTCGATGGGACTAGCACAGATACGCAGTATTTT
CASSFLDGTSTDTQYF
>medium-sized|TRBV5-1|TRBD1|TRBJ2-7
TGCGCCAGCCGCCTTACCCCCCACACAGGGGAAAGCGAGCAGTACTTC
CASRLTPHTGESEQYF
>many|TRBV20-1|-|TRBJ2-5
TGCAGTGCTAGAGACCCGCGGGGACAACAAGAGACCCAGTACTTC
CSARDPRGQQETQYF
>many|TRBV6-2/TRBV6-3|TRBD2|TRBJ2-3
TGTGCCAGCAGTCAACCACTAGCGGGGGACGCAGATACGCAGTATTTT
CASSQPLAGDADTQYF
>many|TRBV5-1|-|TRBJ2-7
TGCGCCAGCAGCTTGGCCCCGGACAATTACGAGCAGTACTTC
CASSLAPDNYEQYF
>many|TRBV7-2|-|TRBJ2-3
TGTGCCAGCAGCTTAGAGTTTGTGGGGACAAACCCAACAGATACGCAGTATTTT
CASSLEFVGTNPTDTQYF